These 11 T cell receptor beta chains were sequenced from one sample in a study of blood T cell repertoires in COVID-19. Generated by immunoSEQ multiplex PCR, the TCRdb table keeps only in-frame clones and is missing some. The data show around 70,000 clones, over 70% seen once. Material for sequencing was peripheral blood. The receptors were gathered from a man in his 70s with acute or convalescent COVID-19.

The chain recombines TRBV6-4 with TRBJ1-1, with 9 nucleotides matching TRBD1. The CDR3 length is 15 residues. Germline assignment: CDR1 MRHNA and CDR2 SNTAGT. J was trimmed by 4 bases and V by 0 bases; bases with no gene match: 3. The CDR3 is CASSDSTGGSTEAFF. The CDR3 bases are TGTGCCAGCAGTGACTCGACAGGGGGAAGCACTGAAGCTTTCTTT.

The chain uses TRBV28 and TRBJ2-1, with 13 positions matching TRBD2. V lost 4 bases and J lost 1; bases outside the gene matches: 10. The germline V gene encodes CDR1 MDHEN and CDR2 SYDVKM. The CDR3 extends over 19 amino acids. The CDR3 sequence: CASSSSSRLAGGSYNEQFF. For the CDR3, the DNA is TGTGCCAGCAGTTCCTCGTCTCGACTAGCGGGAGGATCCTACAATGAGCAGTTCTTC.

V is TRBV3-1 (or the pseudogene TRBV3-2) and J is TRBJ2-1; TRBD1 is a possible D gene (5 bases). Per the germline V gene, CDR1 is LGHDT and CDR2 is YNNKEL (reference sequence). The CDR3 sequence is 14 residues long. V was shortened by 3 bases and J by 7 bases, with 13 bases between the two germline ends. The CDR3 loop is CASSHTGRVNEQFF. CDR3 coding DNA: TGTGCCAGCAGCCACACTGGCAGGGTGAATGAGCAGTTCTTC.

The rearrangement joins TRBV27 to TRBJ1-5; D might be TRBD1 (6 bases). Germline V gene sequence: CDR1 MNHEY, CDR2 SMNVEV (reference sequence). V was trimmed by 3 bases and J by 9 bases, leaving 18 bases between them. CDR3 length equals 15 residues. This chain's CDR3 is CASSFGQFDQWPQHF. The CDR3 nucleotides are TGTGCCAGCAGTTTCGGACAGTTCGACCAATGGCCCCAGCATTTT.

Details on this clone: Distinct nucleotide sequences in the sample also encode this CDR3. The chain is built from TRBV19 and TRBJ2-3, with TRBD2 matching 8 bases. The length of the CDR3 is 15 residues. Germline trimming cut 4 bases from V and 6 bases from J; bases unmatched to any gene: 9. CDR1 and CDR2 from the germline V gene are LNHDA and SQIVND (reference sequence). CDR3 in DNA: TGTGCCAGTAGTACCCCGTGGCGGGAGGTTGATACGCAGTATTTT. Translated: CASSTPWREVDTQYF. Full variable domain (remainder filled in from reference TRBV19 and TRBJ2-3): DGGITQSPKYLFRKEGQNVTLSCEQNLNHDAMYWYRQDPGQGLRLIYYSQIVNDFQKGDIAEGYSVSREKKESFPLTVTSAQKNPTAFYLCASSTPWREVDTQYFGPGTRLTVL.

This clone is medium-sized within its sample. The chain couples TRBV10-1 to TRBJ2-3, with D maybe TRBD2 (5 bases). CDR1 WNHNN and CDR2 SYGVQD come from the germline V gene (reference sequence). This CDR3 is built from 16 residues. V was trimmed by 3 bases and J by 4 bases, leaving 17 bases between them. The CDR3 reads CASSDDPQRPADTQYF. CDR3 nucleotide sequence: TGCGCCAGCAGTGATGACCCACAGCGGCCCGCAGATACGCAGTATTTT.

The chain has TRBV2 and TRBJ1-4, with TRBD1 identical over 7 bases. CDR1 is SNHLY and CDR2 is FYNNEI in the germline V gene. The CDR3 has 15 amino acids. The J segment lost 7 bases and the V segment lost 4 bases, leaving 9 bases of the junction unmatched. CDR3 sequence (DNA): TGTGCCAGCAGTGCCCAGACAGGGAGTGGTGAAAAACTGTTTTTT. Translation: CASSAQTGSGEKLFF.

The chain carries TRBV7-3 and TRBJ2-2; 11 nucleotides align to TRBD2. V lost 3 bases and J lost 7; bases outside the gene matches: 7. This CDR3 has 16 amino acids. The germline CDR1 and CDR2 sequences are SGHTA and FQGTGA. CDR3 DNA: TGTGCCAGCAGCTTGGCGACTAGCGGGAACGGCGGGGAGCTGTTTTTT. Translation: CASSLATSGNGGELFF.

The J gene is TRBJ1-2, the V gene TRBV28, with a possible D match to TRBD1 (6 bases). Germline CDR1 reads MDHEN; CDR2 reads SYDVKM. The CDR3 loop spans 12 amino acids. Trimming left V 8 bases short and J 8 bases short, with 15 bases between. Here the CDR3 DNA reads TGTGCCAGCGGAGTTTATGGGGGCGGCTACACCTTC. This encodes CASGVYGGGYTF.

V gene TRBV7-2 combines with J gene TRBJ1-4, with a weak D call TRBD1 (5 bases). V lost 2 bases, J lost 5 bases, and 9 bases lay in between. CDR3 length: 14 residues. Germline lookup yields CDR1 SGHTA and CDR2 FQGNSA. CDR3 residues: CASSLNAGNEKLFF. The CDR3 DNA is TGTGCCAGCAGCTTAAATGCAGGGAATGAAAAACTGTTTTTT. Full variable domain (missing parts from reference TRBV7-2 and TRBJ1-4): GAGVSQSPSNKVTEKGKDVELRCDPISGHTALYWYRQSLGQGLEFLIYFQGNSAPDKSGLPSDRFSAERTGGSVSTLTIQRTQQEDSAVYLCASSLNAGNEKLFFGSGTQLSVL.

The V call is TRBV28, the J call TRBJ1-4, with a tentative D call TRBD1 (6 bases). CDR1 is MDHEN and CDR2 is SYDVKM in the germline V gene. The CDR3 runs to 12 residues. V was trimmed by 6 bases and J by 11 bases, leaving 13 bases between them. CDR3 amino acids: CASSLVGAKLFF. The CDR3 DNA reads TGTGCCAGCAGCCTGGTGGGGGCGAAACTGTTTTTT.